This T cell receptor (beta chain) was observed in a study of T-cell reconstitution after alpha-beta-depleted transplantation in children. Molecular barcoding with unique molecular identifiers was used for the TCRbeta library. Each CDR3 protein is one row after TCRdb ran MiXCR on the PCR reads. The sample has 300,000 to 350,000 distinct CDR3 sequences, about a sixth seen once. Looked up from germline, CDR1 is MNHEY and CDR2 is SMNVEV (reference sequence). V was cut by 5 bases and J by 3 bases, with 11 bases left in between. The CDR3 runs 13 residues. The clonotype comes from a male patient under 10 years old who had a stem cell transplant for acute lymphoblastic leukemia, so the T cells may come from the graft donor. The chain uses TRBV27 and TRBJ2-7; no clear D. The input for sequencing was PBMCs, mostly from graft donor cells, taken 360 days after TCRalphabeta/CD19-depleted stem cell transplant. CDR3 in DNA: TGTGCCAGCAGTCCTAACCCCGTCTACGAGCAGTACTTC. Amino acid sequence: CASSPNPVYEQYF.